The 23 T cell receptor beta chains reported below all come from one sample, sequenced in a study of blood T cell repertoires in COVID-19. Sequencing used immunoSEQ multiplex PCR; TCRdb keeps in-frame clones, though not all of them. Here the sample spans about 280,000 clones, 75% to 90% being singletons. Material for sequencing was peripheral blood. The receptors shown here come from a man aged 40-49 years with acute or convalescent COVID-19.

This clone was observed a single time. The chain has TRBV5-4 and TRBJ1-4, with 8 bases lining up with TRBD1. The CDR3 loop spans 14 amino acids. V trimming: 2 bases; J trimming: 7 bases; junction bases outside the gene matches: 4. Germline loops: CDR1 SGHNT, CDR2 YYREEE (reference sequence). The CDR3 spells CASSFDRGGEKLFF. CDR3 coding DNA: TGTGCCAGCAGCTTTGACAGGGGTGGTGAAAAACTGTTTTTT.

The chain uses TRBV7-3 and TRBJ2-3; D is perhaps TRBD1 (5 bases). The CDR3 consists of 14 residues. V was clipped by 5 bases and J by 4 bases, with 13 bases between them. CDR1 and CDR2 (germline): SGHTA, FQGTGA. The CDR3 protein is CASSPYRGADTQYF. DNA for the CDR3: TGTGCCAGCAGCCCCTATAGGGGTGCAGATACGCAGTATTTT.

This chain's CDR3 is CATSDFGGAKSTEAFF. In nucleotides, the CDR3 is TGTGCCACCAGTGATTTCGGAGGGGCTAAGAGCACTGAAGCTTTCTTT. The chain employs TRBV24-1 and TRBJ1-1, with D possibly matching TRBD1 (5 bases). This CDR3 is built from 16 residues. CDR1 and CDR2 from the germline V gene are KGHDR and SFDVKD. V dropped 1 base and J dropped 4 bases, with 15 bases sitting between them.

This chain connects TRBV7-2 to TRBJ2-1; 7 bases are shared with TRBD1. This CDR3 contains 14 residues. The germline CDR1 and CDR2 sequences are SGHTA and FQGNSA. The V and J ends lost 2 bases and 7 bases, in that order; junction bases with no gene match: 5. The CDR3 DNA is TGTGCCAGCAGCTTAAGACAGGGAGAGAATGAGCAGTTCTTC. Translating it yields CASSLRQGENEQFF.

The V and J genes are TRBV19 and TRBJ2-7; possible D gene TRBD1, 5 bases. Germline loops: CDR1 LNHDA, CDR2 SQIVND (reference sequence). The CDR3 has 12 amino acids. V was shortened by 11 bases and J by 7 bases, with 18 bases between the two germline ends. The CDR3 here is CAGPGGRDEQYF. The CDR3 DNA reads TGTGCCGGCCCAGGCGGCAGGGATGAGCAGTACTTC. Full variable domain (missing parts from reference TRBV19 and TRBJ2-7): DGGITQSPKYLFRKEGQNVTLSCEQNLNHDAMYWYRQDPGQGLRLIYYSQIVNDFQKGDIAEGYSVSREKKESFPLTVTSAQKNPTAFYLCAGPGGRDEQYFGPGTRLTVT.

Of note for this clone: One junction end does not reproduce the germline sequence, and a read error may be involved. The genes are TRBV9 and TRBJ1-1, with D unresolved. The CDR3 sequence is 13 residues long. CDR1 is SGDLS, CDR2 YYNGEE, per germline. Here the CDR3 reads CASSSRRSPEAFF. The CDR3 DNA reads TGTGCCAGCAGCTCCCGCCGATCCCCTGAGGCTTTCTTT.

The rearrangement uses TRBV3-1 (or the pseudogene TRBV3-2) and TRBJ1-1; no clear D. V lost 3 bases to trimming and J lost 7 bases, with 9 bases between them. The CDR3 sequence is 12 residues long. Germline values: CDR1 LGHDT, CDR2 YNNKEL (reference sequence). As DNA, the CDR3 is TGTGCCAGCAGCCATCAGGTAGGTGAAGCTTTCTTT. This encodes CASSHQVGEAFF.

The rearrangement joins TRBV19 to TRBJ2-4, with D tentatively TRBD2 (5 bases). The V end was cut by 5 bases, the J end by 3 bases, with 17 bases between. The CDR3 consists of 16 residues. CDR1 is LNHDA and CDR2 is SQIVND in the germline V gene (reference sequence). This CDR3 is CASSWVTGFVKNIQYF. The CDR3 DNA reads as TGTGCCAGTAGTTGGGTCACGGGGTTCGTCAAAAACATTCAGTACTTC.

The genes are TRBV11-2 and TRBJ2-2, with D perhaps matching TRBD2 (7 bases). The CDR3 totals 15 residues. Per germline, CDR1 SGHAT and CDR2 FQNNGV. V was cut by 4 bases and J by 6 bases, with 15 bases left in between. CDR3 in amino acids: CASSSQEGGPGELFF. The CDR3 DNA reads TGTGCCAGCAGCTCCCAGGAGGGGGGGCCCGGGGAGCTGTTTTTT.

Only one count was recorded for this clone. V gene TRBV18 combines with J gene TRBJ1-4; possible D gene TRBD1, 6 bases. CDR1 and CDR2 (germline): KGHSH, LQKENI. The CDR3 extends over 14 amino acids. V was pared by 3 bases and J by 12 bases, with 17 bases between. The DNA of the CDR3 is TGTGCCAGCTCACCGGGACACTCGTTAGGCGAACTGTTTTTT. Encoded protein: CASSPGHSLGELFF.

The V gene is TRBV14, the J gene TRBJ1-4, with D possibly TRBD1 on 5 matching bases. The CDR3 consists of 16 residues. Germline V gives CDR1 SGHDN, CDR2 FVKESK. V was trimmed by 4 bases and J by 1 base, leaving 13 bases between them. The CDR3 spells CASSLGAGGTNEKLFF. The CDR3 DNA reads as TGTGCCAGCAGCCTAGGAGCGGGGGGAACTAATGAAAAACTGTTTTTT. Filled out from reference TRBV14 and TRBJ1-4, the complete variable domain reads EAGVTQFPSHSVIEKGQTVTLRCDPISGHDNLYWYRRVMGKEIKFLLHFVKESKQDESGMPNNRFLAERTGGTYSTLKVQPAELEDSGVYFCASSLGAGGTNEKLFFGSGTQLSVL.

CDR3 in amino acids: CASNPGGYGYGYTF. In nucleotides, the CDR3 is TGTGCCAGCAATCCAGGGGGCTACGGCTATGGCTACACCTTC. The V gene is TRBV2, the J gene TRBJ1-2; 8 positions agree with TRBD1. CDR1 is SNHLY, CDR2 FYNNEI, per germline. The ends lost 7 bases at V and 4 bases at J; junction bases unmatched: 8. This CDR3 is built from 14 residues.

The gene calls are TRBV15 and TRBJ1-1, with 7 positions matching TRBD1. V lost 5 bases, J lost 0 bases, and 3 bases stayed unmatched. Germline CDR1 and CDR2: LNHNV and YYDKDF (reference sequence). The CDR3 is 14 residues long. CDR3 residues: CATSGGQVNTEAFF. The CDR3 bases are TGTGCCACCAGCGGTGGACAGGTGAACACTGAAGCTTTCTTT.

The V and J genes are TRBV19 and TRBJ1-4; TRBD1 agrees at 7 bases. From germline, CDR1 is LNHDA and CDR2 SQIVND (reference sequence). The CDR3 totals 16 residues. The V segment lost 3 bases and the J segment 0 bases; nucleotides outside the gene matches: 4. The CDR3 nucleotides read TGTGCCAGTAGTATTGGAGGGACAGCAACTAATGAAAAACTGTTTTTT. Translating gives CASSIGGTATNEKLFF.

This sequence joins TRBV6-6 and TRBJ1-1; D is unclear. The CDR3 is 13 residues long. The V and J ends lost 2 bases and 4 bases respectively, with 8 bases between them. The germline gives CDR1 MNHNY, CDR2 SVGAGI (reference sequence). The CDR3 bases are TGTGCCAGCAGTTACCAGGCACGCACTGAAGCTTTCTTT. Its protein is CASSYQARTEAFF.

The chain joins TRBV12-3 or TRBV12-4 to TRBJ2-7; tentatively, D is TRBD2 (6 bases). This CDR3 contains 13 residues. V was clipped by 8 bases and J by 1 base, with 12 bases between them. The CDR3 DNA is TGTGCCAGCGAAGTGGGGGGATCCTACGAGCAGTACTTC. Protein sequence: CASEVGGSYEQYF.

The rearrangement joins TRBV6-5 to TRBJ2-7; 9 bases line up with TRBD1. Unmatched junction bases numbered 13, after V lost 8 bases and J lost 5 bases. The germline V gene encodes CDR1 MNHEY and CDR2 SVGAGI. The CDR3 consists of 15 residues. The chain's CDR3 is CASARLTGGKDEQYF. DNA of the CDR3: TGTGCCAGCGCCAGGCTAACAGGGGGCAAGGACGAGCAGTACTTC.

The chain joins TRBV11-2 to TRBJ2-3; 8 bases align to TRBD2. V gave up 1 base and J gave up 0 bases; unmatched junction bases: 6. Germline CDR1 SGHAT, CDR2 FQNNGV. This CDR3 has 17 amino acids. CDR3 sequence: CASSLGLASISTDTQYF. For the CDR3, the DNA is TGTGCCAGCAGCTTAGGACTAGCGAGTATAAGCACAGATACGCAGTATTTT.

The rearrangement links TRBV5-1 to TRBJ2-7, with 7 bases lining up with TRBD1. The J segment lost 6 bases and the V segment lost 3 bases, leaving 3 bases of the junction unmatched. This CDR3 region has 12 residues. Germline V CDR1 and CDR2: SGHRS, YFSETQ. CDR3 DNA sequence: TGCGCCAGCAGCTGGGGACAGTTCGAGCAGTACTTC. As protein: CASSWGQFEQYF.

V is TRBV5-5 and J is TRBJ1-1; D unresolved. Germline loops: CDR1 SGHKS, CDR2 YYEKEE (reference sequence). The length of the CDR3 is 14 residues. V lost 7 bases to trimming and J lost 2 bases, with 15 bases between them. CDR3 DNA sequence: TGTGCCAGCTCCCAAACAGCCCTAAACACTGAAGCTTTCTTT. Residues: CASSQTALNTEAFF.

This chain connects TRBV19 to TRBJ2-1, with D possibly being TRBD2 (6 bases). The CDR3 extends over 19 amino acids. V gave up 5 bases and J gave up 0 bases, with 23 bases separating them. The germline V gene has CDR1 LNHDA and CDR2 SQIVND (reference sequence). In DNA, the CDR3 is TGTGCCAGTAGTCCTCGGCCCCCCCTAGCGATAGTCTCCTACAATGAGCAGTTCTTC. Its protein product is CASSPRPPLAIVSYNEQFF.

The chain employs TRBV10-3 and TRBJ2-3; 9 positions agree with TRBD2. Unmatched junction bases numbered 4, after V lost 6 bases and J lost 3 bases. Germline CDR1 is ENHRY and CDR2 is SYGVKD. The CDR3 length is 14 residues. The chain's CDR3 is CAIRRGGGTDTQYF. CDR3 nucleotide sequence: TGTGCCATCAGGCGGGGGGGCGGGACAGATACGCAGTATTTT.

This sequence joins TRBV30 and TRBJ2-5, with D possibly TRBD2 on 7 matching bases. The CDR3 is 13 residues long. The germline V and J ends were trimmed by 2 bases and 5 bases, with 12 bases remaining between them. Germline V gene lookup returns CDR1 GTSNPN and CDR2 SVGIG (reference sequence). The CDR3 DNA is TGTGCCTGGAGTAAACAGGGAGGGGAGACCCAGTACTTC. It translates to CAWSKQGGETQYF.